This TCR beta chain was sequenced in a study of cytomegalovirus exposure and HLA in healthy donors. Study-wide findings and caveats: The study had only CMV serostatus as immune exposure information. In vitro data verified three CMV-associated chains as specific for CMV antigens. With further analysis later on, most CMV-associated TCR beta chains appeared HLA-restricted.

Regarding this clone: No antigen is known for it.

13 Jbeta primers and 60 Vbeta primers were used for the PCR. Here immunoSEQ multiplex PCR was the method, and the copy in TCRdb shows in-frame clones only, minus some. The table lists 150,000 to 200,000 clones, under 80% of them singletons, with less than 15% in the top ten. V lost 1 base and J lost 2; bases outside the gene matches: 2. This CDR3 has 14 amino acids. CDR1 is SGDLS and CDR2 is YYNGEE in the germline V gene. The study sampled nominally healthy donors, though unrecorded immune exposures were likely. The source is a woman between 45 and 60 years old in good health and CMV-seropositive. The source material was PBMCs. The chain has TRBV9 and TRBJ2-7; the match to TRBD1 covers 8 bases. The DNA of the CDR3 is TGTGCCAGCAGCGTACAGGGGGCGCCCTACGAGCAGTACTTC. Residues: CASSVQGAPYEQYF.